Listed here are 23 T cell receptor beta chains from one sample, sequenced in a study of blood T cells in healthy people across ages. The use of a sample-barcoded 5' primer and a J-beta primer mix characterized a second PCR of about 6 to 12 cycles. TCRdb redid the calling of the 5' RACE reads with MiXCR, one entry per CDR3 protein. This table holds approximately 1.5 million distinct CDR3 sequences, roughly 32% found once. Sequenced: blood. These receptors were collected from a woman in her twenties or thirties in good health.

As DNA, the CDR3 is TGTGCCAGCAGCCCGGGACAGGGGGCGACGCGCTATGGCTACACCTTC. Translating it yields CASSPGQGATRYGYTF. The chain is built from TRBV7-9 and TRBJ1-2; 12 bases map to TRBD1. CDR3 size: 16 residues. CDR1 SEHNR and CDR2 FQNEAQ come from the germline V gene (reference sequence). Germline trimming cut 5 bases from V and 4 bases from J; bases unmatched to any gene: 8.

The chain joins TRBV7-6 to TRBJ1-5; D not resolved. The V end lost 1 base, the J end lost 1 base, and 11 bases lay between the germline ends. There are 16 residues in the CDR3. Germline CDR1 is SGHVS and CDR2 is FNYEAQ. In DNA form, the CDR3 reads TGTGCCAGCAGCTTAGAGGCAGCGGGGAGCAATCAGCCCCAGCATTTT. Residues: CASSLEAAGSNQPQHF. Based on the CDR3 plus reference TRBV7-6 and TRBJ1-5, the full variable domain is GAGVSQSPRYKVTKRGQDVALRCDPISGHVSLYWYRQALGQGPEFLTYFNYEAQQDKSGLPNDRFSAERPEGSISTLTIQRTEQRDSAMYRCASSLEAAGSNQPQHFGDGTRLSIL.

In this sample, this clonotype turned up a few times. The chain has TRBV6-5 and TRBJ1-2; 8 bases map to TRBD1. Germline lookup yields CDR1 MNHEY and CDR2 SVGAGI. There are 13 residues in the CDR3. The ends lost 5 bases at V and 6 bases at J; junction bases unmatched: 5. CDR3 DNA: TGTGCCAGCAGTCCGGACAGGGTGGATGGCTACACCTTC. Translation gives CASSPDRVDGYTF.

This clonotype has only one observation. This may arise from a read error, as a much more abundant clone is one base away. V and J are TRBV7-2 and TRBJ2-5, with D unclear. The length of the CDR3 is 14 residues. CDR1 and CDR2 (germline): SGHTA, FQGNSA. V shed 0 bases and J shed 6 bases, with 11 bases lying between them. The CDR3 region has the DNA TGTACCAGCAGCTTAGCGCGGCCGGTAAAGACCCAGTACTTC. This gives the protein CTSSLARPVKTQYF.

Ten or more counts support this clonotype. The chain is built from TRBV27 and TRBJ2-5; 7 bases match TRBD2. Germline V gene sequence: CDR1 MNHEY, CDR2 SMNVEV (reference sequence). After removal of 4 bases from V and 4 bases from J, the junction contained 3 bases not matched to a gene. The length of the CDR3 is 13 residues. CDR3 in amino acids: CASSWGGRETQYF. The CDR3 DNA sequence: TGTGCCAGCAGTTGGGGAGGGAGAGAGACCCAGTACTTC.

This chain links TRBV20-1 with TRBJ2-7; 7 bases are shared with TRBD2. The J call may be wrong; the DNA end is better matched by TRBJ2-5. CDR1 DFQATT and CDR2 SNEGSKA come from the germline V gene (reference sequence). The CDR3 covers 13 residues. CDR3: CSARVGLQETQYF. The CDR3 nucleotides read TGCAGTGCTAGAGTGGGACTACAAGAGACCCAGTACTTC.

This clonotype has just a few counts. This sequence joins TRBV5-1 and TRBJ2-7, with 9 bases matching TRBD1. CDR1 is SGHRS and CDR2 is YFSETQ in the germline V gene. Trimming took 4 bases from V and 5 from J; bases not matched to a gene: 4. This CDR3 is 13 amino acids long. CDR3 sequence (DNA): TGCGCCAGCAGCGCGGGACAGGGCCACGAGCAGTACTTC. Translated, it gives CASSAGQGHEQYF.

This chain joins TRBV25-1 and TRBJ1-2; no firm D call. The V and J ends lost 4 bases and 0 bases respectively, with 9 bases between them. Germline V gene lookup returns CDR1 MGHDK and CDR2 SYGVNS. This CDR3 spans 14 amino acids. CDR3 bases: TGTGCCAGCAGTGGGGTTTGGACTAACTATGGCTACACCTTC. Amino acid sequence: CASSGVWTNYGYTF.

The CDR3 protein is CSAGWGPVDEQFF. Here the CDR3 DNA reads TGCAGTGCTGGTTGGGGGCCGGTTGATGAGCAGTTCTTC. The V gene is TRBV20-1, the J gene TRBJ2-1; possible D gene TRBD1, 6 bases. Germline V gene lookup returns CDR1 DFQATT and CDR2 SNEGSKA (reference sequence). The CDR3 length is 13 residues. Trimming took off 5 bases at V and 8 bases at J, with 16 bases between the two ends.

This chain connects TRBV14 to TRBJ2-1; the D gene is possibly TRBD1 (6 bases). CDR3 length: 15 amino acids. V gave up 6 bases and J gave up 4 bases, with 16 bases separating them. The germline V gene has CDR1 SGHDN and CDR2 FVKESK. The CDR3 DNA is TGTGCCAGCAGTTACAGGGCTCCCCTTTACAATGAGCAGTTCTTC. This encodes CASSYRAPLYNEQFF. Together with reference TRBV14 and TRBJ2-1, the CDR3 gives the full variable domain: EAGVTQFPSHSVIEKGQTVTLRCDPISGHDNLYWYRRVMGKEIKFLLHFVKESKQDESGMPNNRFLAERTGGTYSTLKVQPAELEDSGVYFCASSYRAPLYNEQFFGPGTRLTVL.

This clonotype was recorded a few times. The rearrangement uses TRBV5-1 and TRBJ2-6, with D hard to call. This CDR3 spans 15 amino acids. Germline CDR1 reads SGHRS; CDR2 reads YFSETQ. The V gene lost 4 bases and the J gene lost 0 bases, with 8 bases spanning the gap. In DNA form, the CDR3 reads TGCGCCAGCAGCAATGTGTACTCTGGGGCCAACGTCCTGACTTTC. This sequence encodes CASSNVYSGANVLTF.

V is TRBV29-1 and J is TRBJ2-3; D possibly corresponds to TRBD2 (6 bases). Germline V CDR1 and CDR2: SQVTM, ANQGSEA. The CDR3 runs to 12 residues. The germline V and J ends were trimmed by 0 bases and 8 bases, with 9 bases remaining between them. For the CDR3, the DNA is TGCAGCGTTGAAGAGGGGACTTCTACGCAGTATTTT. It specifies CSVEEGTSTQYF.

The gene calls are TRBV28 and TRBJ2-7, with D perhaps being TRBD1 or TRBD2 (5 bases each). The CDR3 contains 12 residues. Germline V gene sequence: CDR1 MDHEN, CDR2 SYDVKM. Trimming stripped 6 bases from V and 7 bases from J, with 13 bases between. CDR3 bases: TGTGCCAGCAGCAACGGGGCAGTAGAGCAGTACTTC. It translates to CASSNGAVEQYF. The full variable domain, rest sourced from reference TRBV28 and TRBJ2-7, is DVKVTQSSRYLVKRTGEKVFLECVQDMDHENMFWYRQDPGLGLRLIYFSYDVKMKEKGDIPEGYSVSREKKERFSLILESASTNQTSMYLCASSNGAVEQYFGPGTRLTVT.

The rearrangement uses TRBV18 and TRBJ1-1, with D perhaps matching TRBD1 (5 bases). There are 14 residues in the CDR3. V was trimmed by 4 bases and J by 4 bases, leaving 13 bases between them. Germline CDR1 is KGHSH and CDR2 is LQKENI. The chain's CDR3 is CASSLQGISTEAFF. CDR3 coding DNA: TGTGCCAGCTCACTCCAGGGCATAAGCACTGAAGCTTTCTTT.

The chain joins TRBV7-6 to TRBJ2-3; possibly TRBD1 for D (6 bases). V lost 6 bases, J lost 1 base, and 20 bases lay in between. Germline V lookup: CDR1 SGHVS, CDR2 FNYEAQ. This CDR3 is 17 amino acids long. The CDR3 loop is CASSPLPGAAGTDTQYF. CDR3 DNA: TGTGCCAGCAGTCCACTCCCAGGGGCCGCCGGCACAGATACGCAGTATTTT.

This clonotype was seen more than once but under ten times. The chain carries TRBV6-1 and TRBJ2-5, with TRBD2 as a possible D gene (6 bases). The V end was cut by 5 bases, the J end by 5 bases, with 15 bases between. The CDR3 is made up of 14 amino acids. Germline V CDR1 and CDR2: MNHNS, SASEGT. The CDR3 here is CASSRGRGEETQYF. CDR3 in DNA: TGTGCCAGCAGTAGAGGGCGGGGTGAGGAGACCCAGTACTTC.

The chain uses TRBV7-3 and TRBJ2-1, with 7 bases aligning to TRBD2. V trimming: 1 base; J trimming: 7 bases; junction bases outside the gene matches: 7. Germline CDR1 is SGHTA and CDR2 is FQGTGA. The CDR3 covers 15 residues. CDR3 sequence (DNA): TGTGCCAGCAGCTTAATCGCGGGAGTAGGGAATGAGCAGTTCTTC. Protein sequence: CASSLIAGVGNEQFF.

This clonotype was counted ten times or more. V is TRBV29-1 and J is TRBJ2-1, with 11 bases lining up with TRBD2. V lost 7 bases and J lost 6; bases outside the gene matches: 5. The CDR3 is 13 residues long. CDR1 and CDR2 from the germline V gene are SQVTM and ANQGSEA. Here the CDR3 DNA reads TGCAGCGCGACTAGCGGGAAAGGCAATGAGCAGTTCTTC. Protein product: CSATSGKGNEQFF.

The genes are TRBV5-1 and TRBJ1-2; 7 bases fit TRBD1. The CDR3 is made up of 15 amino acids. Unmatched junction bases numbered 12, after V lost 3 bases and J lost 7 bases. Germline values: CDR1 SGHRS, CDR2 YFSETQ. CDR3 DNA sequence: TGCGCCAGCAGCTCTGACAGGGCCGGGTCCTCTGGCTACACCTTC. Amino acids: CASSSDRAGSSGYTF.

This chain links TRBV7-9 with TRBJ2-7; the D gene is possibly TRBD1 (6 bases). Trimming stripped 8 bases from V and 6 bases from J, with 17 bases between. The CDR3 extends over 13 amino acids. Germline loops: CDR1 SEHNR, CDR2 FQNEAQ (reference sequence). For the CDR3, the DNA is TGTGCCAGCGGCCTACAGGGTGGGCTCGAGCAGTACTTC. Its protein product is CASGLQGGLEQYF.

This chain uses TRBV7-9 with TRBJ1-1; no definite D call. CDR1 and CDR2 (germline): SEHNR, FQNEAQ (reference sequence). The ends were cut back, 6 bases at V and 1 base at J, with 6 bases in the middle. The CDR3 runs 12 residues. CDR3 sequence: CASRPKNTEAFF. The CDR3 DNA sequence: TGTGCCAGCAGACCGAAGAACACTGAAGCTTTCTTT.

The rearrangement links TRBV7-2 to TRBJ2-5; 15 bases fit TRBD2. The J call may be incorrect, as the DNA end agrees better with TRBJ2-7. Germline V gene sequence: CDR1 SGHTA, CDR2 FQGNSA. This CDR3 spans 15 amino acids. The CDR3 DNA sequence: TGTGCCACCGGACTAGCGGGAGGGTTTGCCTACGAGCAGTACTTC. Translating it yields CATGLAGGFAYEQYF.

At least ten counts were recorded for this clonotype. The chain has TRBV6-4 and TRBJ1-5; TRBD1 agrees at 7 bases. There are 16 residues in the CDR3. V shed 6 bases, J shed 7 bases, and the junction held 15 bases outside the gene matches. The germline V gene encodes CDR1 MRHNA and CDR2 SNTAGT. The CDR3 is CASRARQGGKGQPQHF. The CDR3 nucleotides read TGTGCCAGCAGGGCAAGACAGGGAGGGAAAGGGCAGCCCCAGCATTTT.